Described below is a single T cell receptor beta chain sequence and its context. The ends lost 0 bases at V and 8 bases at J; junction bases unmatched: 10. Germline CDR1 is DFQATT and CDR2 is SNEGSKA (reference sequence). The CDR3 runs to 16 residues. A second PCR of roughly 7 to 11 cycles used a sample-barcoded 5' primer and a J-beta primer mix. TCRdb re-derived calls from the 5' RACE reads in MiXCR, one entry per CDR3 protein. Of approximately 1,000,000 distinct CDR3 sequences in the sample, 35% to 55% are singletons; the top ten hold 15% to 20%. This record comes from a study of blood T cells in healthy people across ages.

Sequences were obtained from blood. The TCR originated in a woman aged 55-69 years in good health. The rearrangement joins TRBV20-1 to TRBJ2-1, with 10 bases identical to TRBD2. CDR3 region: CSARDPASGSQDEQFF. The CDR3 coding sequence is TGCAGTGCTAGAGATCCGGCTAGCGGGAGTCAGGATGAGCAGTTCTTC.